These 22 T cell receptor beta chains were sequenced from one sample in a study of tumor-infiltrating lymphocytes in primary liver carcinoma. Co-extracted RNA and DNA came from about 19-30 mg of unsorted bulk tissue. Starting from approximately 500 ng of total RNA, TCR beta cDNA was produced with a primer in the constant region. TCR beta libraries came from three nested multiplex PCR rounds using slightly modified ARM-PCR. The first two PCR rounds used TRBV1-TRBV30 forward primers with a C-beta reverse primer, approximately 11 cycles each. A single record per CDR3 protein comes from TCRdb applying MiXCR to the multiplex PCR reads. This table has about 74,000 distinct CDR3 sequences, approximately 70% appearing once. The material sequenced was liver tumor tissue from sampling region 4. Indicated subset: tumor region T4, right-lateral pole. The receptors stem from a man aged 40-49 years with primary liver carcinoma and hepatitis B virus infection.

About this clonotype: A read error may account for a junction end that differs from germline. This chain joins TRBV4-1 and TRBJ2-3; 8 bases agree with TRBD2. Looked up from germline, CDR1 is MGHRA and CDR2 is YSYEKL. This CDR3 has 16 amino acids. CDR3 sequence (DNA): TGCGCCAGCGGCCTTCGACTAGCGCTATCCACAGATACACAGTATTTT. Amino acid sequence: CASGLRLALSTDTQYF.

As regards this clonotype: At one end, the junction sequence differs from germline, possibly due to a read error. The CDR3: CASIPLEAARYEEYF. The CDR3 DNA follows: TGTGCCAGCATCCCCTTGGAAGCGGCCCGCTACGAGGAGTACTTC. The J gene is TRBJ2-7, the V gene TRBV11-2; D perhaps matches TRBD2 (5 bases). This CDR3 is 15 amino acids long. Germline V gene data show CDR1 as SGHAT and CDR2 as FQNNGV.

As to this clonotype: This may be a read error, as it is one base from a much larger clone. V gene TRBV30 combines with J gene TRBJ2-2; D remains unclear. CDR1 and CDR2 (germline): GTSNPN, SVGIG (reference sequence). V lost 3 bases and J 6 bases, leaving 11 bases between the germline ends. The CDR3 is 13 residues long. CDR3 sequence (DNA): TGTGCCTGGAGCAGGAACCTAGCCGGGGAGCTGTTTTTT. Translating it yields CAWSRNLAGELFF.

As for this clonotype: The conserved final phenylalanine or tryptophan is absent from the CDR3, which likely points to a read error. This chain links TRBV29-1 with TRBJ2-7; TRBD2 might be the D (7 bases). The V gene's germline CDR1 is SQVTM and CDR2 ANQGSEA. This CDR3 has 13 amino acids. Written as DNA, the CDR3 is TGCAGCATTGAAGACGGGGGGCTCTACGAGCAGTACTCC. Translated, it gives CSIEDGGLYEQYS.

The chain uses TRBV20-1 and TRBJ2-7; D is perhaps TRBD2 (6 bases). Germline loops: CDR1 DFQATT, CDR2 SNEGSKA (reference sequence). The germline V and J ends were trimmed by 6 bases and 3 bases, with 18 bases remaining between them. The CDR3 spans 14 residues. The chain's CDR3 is CSARGNTLGYEQYF. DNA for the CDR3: TGCAGTGCCCGGGGGAACACCCTGGGCTACGAGCAGTACTTC.

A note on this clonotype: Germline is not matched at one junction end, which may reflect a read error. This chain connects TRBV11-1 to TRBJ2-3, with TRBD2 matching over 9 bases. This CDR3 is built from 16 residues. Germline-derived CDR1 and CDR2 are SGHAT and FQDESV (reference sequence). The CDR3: CASSLGTSIQTDTRYF. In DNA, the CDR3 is TGTGCCAGTAGCCTCGGGACTAGCATACAAACAGATACGCGGTATTTT. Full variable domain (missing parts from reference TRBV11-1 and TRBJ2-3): EAEVAQSPRYKITEKSQAVAFWCDPISGHATLYWYRQILGQGPELLVQFQDESVVDDSQLPKDRFSAERLKGVDSTLKIQPAELGDSAMYLCASSLGTSIQTDTRYFGPGTRLTVL.

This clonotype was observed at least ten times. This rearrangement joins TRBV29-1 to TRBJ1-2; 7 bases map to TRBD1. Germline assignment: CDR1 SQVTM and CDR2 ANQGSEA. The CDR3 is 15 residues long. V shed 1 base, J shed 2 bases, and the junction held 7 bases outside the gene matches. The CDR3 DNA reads TGCAGCGTTGAAGGTGGTAGGGGGCGAAACTATGGCTACACCTTC. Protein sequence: CSVEGGRGRNYGYTF.

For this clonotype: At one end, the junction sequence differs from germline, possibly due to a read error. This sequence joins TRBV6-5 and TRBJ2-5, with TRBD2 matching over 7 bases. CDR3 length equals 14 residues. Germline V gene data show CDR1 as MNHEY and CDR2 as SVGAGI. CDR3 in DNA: TGTGCAAGCAGTCAAGCGGGATCTTGGGGGACCCAGTGCTTC. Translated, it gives CASSQAGSWGTQCF.

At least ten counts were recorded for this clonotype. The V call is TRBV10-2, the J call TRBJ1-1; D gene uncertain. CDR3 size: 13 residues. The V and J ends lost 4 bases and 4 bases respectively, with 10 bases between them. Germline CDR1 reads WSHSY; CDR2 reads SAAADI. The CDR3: CASSAALSTEAFF. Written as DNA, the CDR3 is TGCGCCAGCAGTGCGGCGTTATCCACTGAAGCTTTCTTT.

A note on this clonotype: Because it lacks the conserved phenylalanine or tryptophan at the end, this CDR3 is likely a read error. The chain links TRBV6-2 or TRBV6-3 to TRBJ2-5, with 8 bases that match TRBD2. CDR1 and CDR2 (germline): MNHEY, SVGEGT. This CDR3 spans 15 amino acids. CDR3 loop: CVSSQSGSRAETQYL. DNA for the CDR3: TGTGTCAGCAGCCAAAGCGGGAGTCGGGCAGAGACCCAGTACCTC.

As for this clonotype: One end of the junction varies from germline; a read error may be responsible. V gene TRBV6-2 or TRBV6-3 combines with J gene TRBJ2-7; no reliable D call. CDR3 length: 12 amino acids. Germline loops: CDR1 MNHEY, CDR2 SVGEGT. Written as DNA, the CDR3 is TGTGCCAGCGGTTATCGTGGGGTGAAGCAGTACTTC. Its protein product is CASGYRGVKQYF.

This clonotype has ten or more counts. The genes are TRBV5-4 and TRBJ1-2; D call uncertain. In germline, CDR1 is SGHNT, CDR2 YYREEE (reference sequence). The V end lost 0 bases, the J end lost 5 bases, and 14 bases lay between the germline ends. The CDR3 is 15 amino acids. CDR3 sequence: CASSLGVHGKYGYTF. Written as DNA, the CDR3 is TGTGCCAGCAGCTTGGGTGTACACGGCAAATATGGCTACACCTTC.

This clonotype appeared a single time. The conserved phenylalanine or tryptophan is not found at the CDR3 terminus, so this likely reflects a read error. The CDR3 coding sequence is TGTGCCAGCAACTTTGATTTGGGCGGAAGAGTCGCTGAAGCTTTCTCT. Translation: CASNFDLGGRVAEAFS. The chain joins TRBV11-2 to TRBJ1-1; no clear D. Germline CDR1 reads SGHAT; CDR2 reads FQNNGV. The CDR3 sequence is 16 residues long. Trimming pared 7 bases from V and 6 bases from J, leaving 24 bases between.

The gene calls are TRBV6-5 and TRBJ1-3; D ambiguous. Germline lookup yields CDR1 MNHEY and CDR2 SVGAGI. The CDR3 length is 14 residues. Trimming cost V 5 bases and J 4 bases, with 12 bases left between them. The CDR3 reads CASSLTAAGNTIYF. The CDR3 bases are TGTGCCAGCAGTCTAACGGCAGCAGGAAACACCATATATTTT.

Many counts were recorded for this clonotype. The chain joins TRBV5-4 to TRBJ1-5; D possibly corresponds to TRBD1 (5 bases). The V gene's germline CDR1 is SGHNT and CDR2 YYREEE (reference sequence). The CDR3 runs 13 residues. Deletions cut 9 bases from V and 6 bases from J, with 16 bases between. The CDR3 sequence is CATGGTGGQPQHF. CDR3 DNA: TGTGCCACCGGGGGTACGGGGGGTCAGCCCCAGCATTTT.

In DNA form, the CDR3 reads TGCAGCGTTAACAGGGGGATAAACGGGAGTGGTGAGCAGTTCTTC. Translating it yields CSVNRGINGSGEQFF. This chain joins TRBV29-1 and TRBJ2-1, with 8 positions matching TRBD1. Germline-derived CDR1 and CDR2 are SQVTM and ANQGSEA. This CDR3 is built from 15 residues. J lost 9 bases, V lost 5 bases, and 15 bases had no gene match.

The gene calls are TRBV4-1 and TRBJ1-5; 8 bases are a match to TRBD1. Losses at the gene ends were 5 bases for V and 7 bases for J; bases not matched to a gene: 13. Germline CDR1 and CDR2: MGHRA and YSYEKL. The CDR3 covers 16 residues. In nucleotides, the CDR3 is TGCGCCAGCAGCAACAACACGGACAGGGTCGGCCAGCCCCAGCATTTT. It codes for CASSNNTDRVGQPQHF.

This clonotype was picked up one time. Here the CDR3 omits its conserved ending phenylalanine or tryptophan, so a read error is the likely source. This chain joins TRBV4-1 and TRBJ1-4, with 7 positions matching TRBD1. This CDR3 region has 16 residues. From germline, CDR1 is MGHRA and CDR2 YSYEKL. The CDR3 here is CASSQAWDSFNEKLFY. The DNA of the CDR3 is TGCGCCAGTAGCCAAGCCTGGGACAGTTTCAATGAAAAACTGTTTTAT.

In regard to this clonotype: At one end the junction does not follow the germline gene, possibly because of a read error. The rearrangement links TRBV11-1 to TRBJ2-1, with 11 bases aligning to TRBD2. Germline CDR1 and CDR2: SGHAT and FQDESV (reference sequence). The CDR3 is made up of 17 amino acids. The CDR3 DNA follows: TGTGCCAGTAACCTGGAACTAGCGGGAGAAGTTGACAATGAGCAGTCCTTC. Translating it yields CASNLELAGEVDNEQSF.

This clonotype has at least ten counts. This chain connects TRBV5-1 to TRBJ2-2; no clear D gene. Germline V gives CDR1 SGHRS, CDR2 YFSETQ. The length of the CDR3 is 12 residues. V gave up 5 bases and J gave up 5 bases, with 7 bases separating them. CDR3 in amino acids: CASSLPTGELFF. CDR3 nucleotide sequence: TGCGCCAGCAGTCTCCCAACCGGGGAGCTGTTTTTT. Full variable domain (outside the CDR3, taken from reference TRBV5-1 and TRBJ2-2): KAGVTQTPRYLIKTRGQQVTLSCSPISGHRSVSWYQQTPGQGLQFLFEYFSETQRNKGNFPGRFSGRQFSNSRSEMNVSTLELGDSALYLCASSLPTGELFFGEGSRLTVL.

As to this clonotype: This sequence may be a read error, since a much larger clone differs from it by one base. The CDR3, as DNA: TGTGCCAGCAGCTTACGGGGCCCCTACGAGCAGTACTTC. The encoded protein is CASSLRGPYEQYF. This chain joins TRBV5-8 and TRBJ2-7; TRBD1 or TRBD2 may be the D gene (5 bases each). CDR1 and CDR2 from the germline V gene are SGHTS and YDEGEE. The CDR3 covers 13 residues. V gave up 2 bases and J gave up 2 bases, with 8 bases separating them.

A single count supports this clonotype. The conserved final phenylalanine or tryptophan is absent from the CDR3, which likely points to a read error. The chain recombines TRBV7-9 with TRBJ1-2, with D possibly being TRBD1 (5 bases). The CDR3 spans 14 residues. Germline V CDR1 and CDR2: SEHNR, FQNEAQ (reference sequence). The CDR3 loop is CASSLEDTFYGYTL. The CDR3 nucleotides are TGTGCCAGTAGCTTAGAGGACACCTTCTATGGCTACACCTTA.